A single TCR beta chain is shown here with its context. The CDR3 totals 15 residues. The V gene lost 2 bases and the J gene lost 4 bases, with 15 bases spanning the gap. Per the germline V gene, CDR1 is SQVTM and CDR2 is ANQGSEA. The data were obtained in a study of T cell changes during pregnancy in multiple sclerosis. The data were produced by immunoSEQ multiplex PCR, yet TCRdb's version contains in-frame clones alone and is incomplete. This sample has fewer than 75,000 clones, with 80% to 95% found just once. The sequencing used peripheral blood, collected in the first trimester of pregnancy. V usage is TRBV29-1 and J usage is TRBJ2-1; D perhaps matches TRBD1 (7 bases). The sequence came from a female donor with multiple sclerosis, enrolled in a pregnancy study. The chain's CDR3 is CSVERGPGGYNEQFF. The CDR3 bases are TGCAGCGTTGAAAGGGGGCCCGGGGGATACAATGAGCAGTTCTTC.